This TCR beta chain was sequenced during a study of CD8 T cells in ankylosing spondylitis. Libraries of TCR beta came from quantitative 5'-RACE with molecular barcodes. TCRdb re-called the 5' RACE reads through MiXCR, storing one row per CDR3 protein. This table holds over 700,000 distinct CDR3 sequences, around 19% found once. The germline gives CDR1 SQVTM, CDR2 ANQGSEA. This CDR3 has 12 amino acids. With 5 bases removed from V and 5 bases from J, the gap between germline ends came to 13 bases. As to this clonotype: Its target is unknown.

Study results and limitations: It was reported that disease-linked clones were significantly enriched in matched ankylosing spondylitis synovial fluid. What appeared characteristic of ankylosing spondylitis blood was a TCR beta motif of fewer than ten highly homologous variants.

This sequence joins TRBV29-1 and TRBJ2-7; TRBD1 might be the D (6 bases). The TCR originated in a male donor with ankylosing spondylitis. Sequenced material: blood, either unsorted or a sorted T cell fraction (not recorded which). Here the CDR3 DNA reads TGCAGCGTTAACGACAGGATGAACGAGCAGTACTTC. Protein sequence: CSVNDRMNEQYF.